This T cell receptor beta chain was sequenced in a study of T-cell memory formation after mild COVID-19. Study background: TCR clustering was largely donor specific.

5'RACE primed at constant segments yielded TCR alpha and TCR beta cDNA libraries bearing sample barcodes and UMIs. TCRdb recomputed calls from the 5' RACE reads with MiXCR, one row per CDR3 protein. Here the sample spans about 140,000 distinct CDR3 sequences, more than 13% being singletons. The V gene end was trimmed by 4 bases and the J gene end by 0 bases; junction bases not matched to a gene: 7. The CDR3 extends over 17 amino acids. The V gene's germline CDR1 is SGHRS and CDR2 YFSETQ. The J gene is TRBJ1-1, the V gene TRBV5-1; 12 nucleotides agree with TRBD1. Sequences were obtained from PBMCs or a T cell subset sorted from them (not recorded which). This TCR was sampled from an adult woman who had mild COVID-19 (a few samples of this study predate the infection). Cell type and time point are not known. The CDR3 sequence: CASSLRDRGLLNTEAFF. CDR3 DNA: TGCGCCAGCAGCCTCCGGGACAGGGGGCTTCTGAACACTGAAGCTTTCTTT.